This record covers a single TCR beta chain. CDR1 and CDR2 from the germline V gene are MNHEY and SVGAGI. Trimming took 2 bases from V and 2 from J, leaving 12 bases between them. The CDR3 is 15 amino acids. Original analysis: Quantification of nucleated cells was approximated via reference gene primer amplification. The method was immunoSEQ multiplex PCR; TCRdb's version includes in-frame clones alone and lacks a portion of them. The D gene and trimming were derived from the DNA, and the V and J assignments and clone size from that table. The sample lists some 200,000 clones; roughly 79% were seen once. These data belong to a study of blood T cell repertoires in COVID-19. Study-level information: The samples span acute and convalescent COVID-19 from the United States, Italy and Spain. Nucleic acid was either cDNA or gDNA, and it came from T cells, B-cell-depleted T cells, or PBMCs.

The Seattle patients joined while their infection was active and were tracked longitudinally afterward. The sequence came from a middle-aged woman with COVID-19, enrolled during active disease. Specimen: peripheral blood. This rearrangement joins TRBV6-5 to TRBJ1-1, with a possible D match to TRBD1 (6 bases). The CDR3 sequence: CASSYTGQYNTEAFF. The CDR3 coding sequence is TGTGCCAGCAGTTACACTGGACAGTACAACACTGAAGCTTTCTTT.